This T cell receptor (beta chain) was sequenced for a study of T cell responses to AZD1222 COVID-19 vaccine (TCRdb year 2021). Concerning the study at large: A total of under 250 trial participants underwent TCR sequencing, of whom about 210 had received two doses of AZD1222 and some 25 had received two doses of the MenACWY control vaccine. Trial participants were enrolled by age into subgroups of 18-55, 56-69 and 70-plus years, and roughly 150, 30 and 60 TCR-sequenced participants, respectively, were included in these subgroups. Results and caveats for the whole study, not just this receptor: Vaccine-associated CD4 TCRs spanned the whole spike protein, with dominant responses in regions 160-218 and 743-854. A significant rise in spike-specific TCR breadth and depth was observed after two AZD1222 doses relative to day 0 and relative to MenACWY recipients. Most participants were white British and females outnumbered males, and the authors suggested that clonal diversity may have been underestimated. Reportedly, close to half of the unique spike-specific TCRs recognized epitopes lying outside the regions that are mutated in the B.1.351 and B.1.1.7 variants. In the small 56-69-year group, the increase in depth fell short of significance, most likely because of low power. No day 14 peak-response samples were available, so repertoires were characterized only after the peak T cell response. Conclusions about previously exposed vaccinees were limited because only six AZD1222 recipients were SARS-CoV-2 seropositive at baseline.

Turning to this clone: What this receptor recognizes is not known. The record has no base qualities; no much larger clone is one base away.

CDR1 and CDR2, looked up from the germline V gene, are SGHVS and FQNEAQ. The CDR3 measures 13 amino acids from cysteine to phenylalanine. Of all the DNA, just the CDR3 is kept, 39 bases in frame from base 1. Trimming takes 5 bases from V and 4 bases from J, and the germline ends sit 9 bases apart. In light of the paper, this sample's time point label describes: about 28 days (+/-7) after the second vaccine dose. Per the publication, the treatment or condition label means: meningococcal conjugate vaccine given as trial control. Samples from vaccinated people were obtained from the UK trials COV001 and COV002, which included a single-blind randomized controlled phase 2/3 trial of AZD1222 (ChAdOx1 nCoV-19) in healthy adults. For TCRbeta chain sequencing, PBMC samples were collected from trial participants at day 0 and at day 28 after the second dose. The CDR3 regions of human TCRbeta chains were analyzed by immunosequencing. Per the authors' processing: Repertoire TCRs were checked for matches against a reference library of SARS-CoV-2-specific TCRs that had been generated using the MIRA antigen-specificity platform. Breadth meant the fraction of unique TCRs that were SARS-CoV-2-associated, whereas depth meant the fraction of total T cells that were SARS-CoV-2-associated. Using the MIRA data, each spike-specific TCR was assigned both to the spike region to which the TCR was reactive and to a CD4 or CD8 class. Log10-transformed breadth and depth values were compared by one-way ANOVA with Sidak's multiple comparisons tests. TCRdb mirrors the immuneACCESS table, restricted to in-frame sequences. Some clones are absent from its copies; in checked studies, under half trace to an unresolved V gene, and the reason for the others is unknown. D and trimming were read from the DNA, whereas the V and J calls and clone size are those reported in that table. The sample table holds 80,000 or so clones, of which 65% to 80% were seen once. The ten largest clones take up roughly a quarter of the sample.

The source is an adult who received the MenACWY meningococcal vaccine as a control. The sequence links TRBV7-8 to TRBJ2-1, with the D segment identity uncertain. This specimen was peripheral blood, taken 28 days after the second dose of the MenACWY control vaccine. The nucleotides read TGTGCCAGCAGCCCGGTACTATACAATGAGCAGTTCTTC. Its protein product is CASSPVLYNEQFF.